This note documents a single T cell receptor beta chain sequence. This record comes from a study of blood T cell repertoires in COVID-19. Study information: T cells, B-cell-depleted T cells, or PBMCs provided the cDNA or gDNA that served as material.

TCRdb keeps only in-frame clones here, not all; method: immunoSEQ multiplex PCR. This sample has fewer than 300,000 clones; approximately 84% occur once, and the top ten carry 8% to 9.5%. The receptor was isolated from a human donor in a cohort sampled during active COVID-19. What was sequenced was peripheral blood.

The CDR3: CASSRPGDTQYF. The CDR3 nucleotides read TGCGCCAGCAGTCGCCCCGGAGATACGCAGTATTTT. The V and J genes are TRBV10-1 and TRBJ2-3; unclear D gene. Trimming shortened V by 5 bases and J by 5 bases, and 8 bases separated the two germline ends. This CDR3 contains 12 residues. Germline values: CDR1 WNHNN, CDR2 SYGVQD (reference sequence).